Presented here are 5 T cell receptor beta chains from one specimen sequenced in a study of blood T cell repertoires in COVID-19. Using immunoSEQ multiplex PCR, the repertoire was profiled, and TCRdb retains in-frame clones only, with some absent. This table holds about 400,000 clones, approximately 90% found once. Sequences were obtained from PBMCs or T cells enriched from blood (not recorded which). These receptors were collected from a woman under 30 with acute COVID-19.

This rearrangement joins TRBV7-2 to TRBJ2-3; D remains ambiguous. The length of the CDR3 is 13 residues. Deletions cut 1 base from V and 6 bases from J, with 8 bases between. CDR1 is SGHTA and CDR2 is FQGNSA in the germline V gene. The CDR3 nucleotides are TGTGCCAGCAGCTTAGGACTCCCGGATACGCAGTATTTT. This codes for CASSLGLPDTQYF.

The chain combines TRBV6-4 with TRBJ2-1, with TRBD2 identical over 13 bases. The germline V gene has CDR1 MRHNA and CDR2 SNTAGT. Trimming at V came to 6 bases and at J to 6 bases, leaving 5 bases not matched to a gene. The CDR3 has 15 residues. This chain's CDR3 is CASRSTSGGINEQFF. CDR3 sequence (DNA): TGTGCCAGCAGATCGACTAGCGGGGGGATCAATGAGCAGTTCTTC.

This clone was counted a single time. The rearrangement joins TRBV11-2 to TRBJ2-4; D may be TRBD1 (6 bases). Trimming removed 8 bases at V and 3 bases at J, with 11 bases between. The germline CDR1 and CDR2 sequences are SGHAT and FQNNGV. The CDR3 is 13 amino acids. CDR3 sequence: CASSGTFKNIQYF. DNA of the CDR3: TGTGCCAGCTCTGGGACATTCAAAAACATTCAGTACTTC.

The chain couples TRBV28 to TRBJ2-7; the D gene is possibly TRBD2 (5 bases). V was cut by 7 bases and J by 0 bases, with 16 bases left in between. The CDR3 has 15 residues. Germline V gives CDR1 MDHEN, CDR2 SYDVKM. CDR3 residues: CASTPWGELSYEQYF. Here the CDR3 DNA reads TGTGCCAGCACTCCGTGGGGAGAACTCTCCTACGAGCAGTACTTC.

This sequence joins TRBV5-4 and TRBJ2-1, with 9 bases that match TRBD1. Germline CDR1 is SGHNT and CDR2 is YYREEE (reference sequence). This CDR3 comprises 15 residues. V trimming: 4 bases; J trimming: 6 bases; junction bases outside the gene matches: 8. This chain's CDR3 is CASSQGTGIPNEQFF. The CDR3 DNA follows: TGTGCCAGCAGCCAAGGGACAGGGATCCCCAATGAGCAGTTCTTC.